These 5 T cell receptor beta chains originate from one sample sequenced in a study of blood T cell repertoires in COVID-19. Profiled with immunoSEQ multiplex PCR; TCRdb holds only in-frame clones, not every one. The sample has roughly 230,000 clones; around 83% are singletons. Sequencing was carried out using peripheral blood. Receptors originate from a man aged 40-50 years with active or convalescent COVID-19.

CDR3 DNA sequence: TGTGCCAGCAGTGATAACGGGAACACTGAAGCTTTCTTT. Translating it yields CASSDNGNTEAFF. The chain joins TRBV25-1 to TRBJ1-1, with D uncertain. V lost 3 bases, J lost 1 base, and 6 bases lay in between. The CDR3 consists of 13 residues. CDR1 and CDR2 from the germline V gene are MGHDK and SYGVNS.

The chain has TRBV6-5 and TRBJ1-2, with D perhaps matching TRBD1 (6 bases). The ends were cut back, 4 bases at V and 1 base at J, with 10 bases in the middle. The CDR3 has 14 amino acids. Germline CDR1 MNHEY, CDR2 SVGAGI. The CDR3 DNA is TGTGCCAGCAGTTGGGGGCAGAGTAACTATGGCTACACCTTC. This codes for CASSWGQSNYGYTF.

The chain combines TRBV7-6 with TRBJ1-4; TRBD1 matches at 9 bases. The CDR3 loop spans 14 amino acids. In germline, CDR1 is SGHVS, CDR2 FNYEAQ. V was clipped by 5 bases and J by 7 bases; unmatched bases: 5. CDR3 sequence: CASSPRTGVEKLFF. Here the CDR3 DNA reads TGTGCCAGCAGCCCCAGGACAGGGGTTGAAAAACTGTTTTTT. The full variable domain, with the rest looked up from reference TRBV7-6 and TRBJ1-4, is GAGVSQSPRYKVTKRGQDVALRCDPISGHVSLYWYRQALGQGPEFLTYFNYEAQQDKSGLPNDRFSAERPEGSISTLTIQRTEQRDSAMYRCASSPRTGVEKLFFGSGTQLSVL.

The gene calls are TRBV30 and TRBJ1-5; TRBD1 aligns across 8 bases. Per the germline V gene, CDR1 is GTSNPN and CDR2 is SVGIG (reference sequence). The CDR3 runs to 15 residues. Unmatched junction bases numbered 8, after V lost 2 bases and J lost 5 bases. As DNA, the CDR3 is TGTGCCTGGAGTACCCCCGGGACAGGCTATCAGCCCCAGCATTTT. Translating it yields CAWSTPGTGYQPQHF.

This chain joins TRBV11-2 and TRBJ2-2; 7 bases fit TRBD2. Losses at the gene ends were 1 base for V and 2 bases for J; bases not matched to a gene: 4. Germline CDR1 and CDR2: SGHAT and FQNNGV. This CDR3 contains 16 residues. CDR3 loop: CASSLVGGSNTGELFF. The CDR3 nucleotides are TGTGCCAGCAGCTTAGTCGGCGGGAGCAACACCGGGGAGCTGTTTTTT.